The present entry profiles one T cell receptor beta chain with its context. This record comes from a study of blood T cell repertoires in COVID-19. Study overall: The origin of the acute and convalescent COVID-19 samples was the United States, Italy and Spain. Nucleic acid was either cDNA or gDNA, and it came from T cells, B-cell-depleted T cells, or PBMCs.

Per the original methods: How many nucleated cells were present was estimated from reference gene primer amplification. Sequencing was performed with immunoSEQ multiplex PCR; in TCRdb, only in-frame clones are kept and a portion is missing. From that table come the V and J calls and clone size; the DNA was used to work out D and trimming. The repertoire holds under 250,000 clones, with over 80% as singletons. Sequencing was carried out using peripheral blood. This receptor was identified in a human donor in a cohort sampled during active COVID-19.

CDR3 protein: CASSLDRDGEFF. CDR3 coding DNA: TGCGCCAGCAGCTTGGACAGGGACGGGGAGTTCTTC. J is TRBJ2-1 and V is TRBV5-1; perhaps TRBD1 as D (6 bases). The CDR3 sequence is 12 residues long. Germline CDR1 SGHRS, CDR2 YFSETQ. The ends were cut back, 0 bases at V and 14 bases at J, with 12 bases in the middle. Combining the CDR3 with reference TRBV5-1 and TRBJ2-1 gives the whole variable domain KAGVTQTPRYLIKTRGQQVTLSCSPISGHRSVSWYQQTPGQGLQFLFEYFSETQRNKGNFPGRFSGRQFSNSRSEMNVSTLELGDSALYLCASSLDRDGEFFGPGTRLTVL.